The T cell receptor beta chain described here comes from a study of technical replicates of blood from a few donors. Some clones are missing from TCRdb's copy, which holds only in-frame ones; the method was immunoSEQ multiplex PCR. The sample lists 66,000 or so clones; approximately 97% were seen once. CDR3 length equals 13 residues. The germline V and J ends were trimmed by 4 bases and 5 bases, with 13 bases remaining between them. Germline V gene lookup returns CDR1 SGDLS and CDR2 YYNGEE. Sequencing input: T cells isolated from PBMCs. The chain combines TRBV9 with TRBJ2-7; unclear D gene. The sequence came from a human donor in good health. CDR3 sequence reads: CASSPGPMDEQYF. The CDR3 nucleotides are TGTGCCAGCAGCCCCGGTCCGATGGACGAGCAGTACTTC.